The 32 T cell receptor beta chains below were found in one sample sequenced in a study of cytomegalovirus exposure and HLA in healthy donors (dated by TCRdb to 2017 to 2019). The library was built by means of the immunoSEQ multiplex PCR assay. The multiplex PCR relied on a mix of 60 forward primers for TCR Vbeta segments and 13 reverse primers for TCR Jbeta segments. TCRdb took this table from immuneACCESS and kept in-frame rearrangements with V and J called. Such tables lack part of the clones; where checked against another copy, unresolved V genes explain under half of the gap, and the rest is unexplained. For this sample the table gives some 130,000 clones, of which about 66% were detected only once. The ten most abundant clones make up around 1.6% of the sample. What was sequenced was PBMCs. The source of these receptors is a human donor in good health.

This clone appeared a few times. The rearrangement joins TRBV19 to TRBJ1-6; D is uncertain. This CDR3 has 13 amino acids. Per the germline V gene, CDR1 is LNHDA and CDR2 is SQIVND (reference sequence). V lost 8 bases and J lost 0, with 5 bases in between. CDR3 residues: CASGSSYNSPLHF. In DNA, the CDR3 is TGTGCCAGTGGGAGCTCCTATAATTCACCCCTCCACTTT.

The sample holds a few counts of this clone. The chain uses TRBV5-1 and TRBJ1-2, with no clear D. Looked up from germline, CDR1 is SGHRS and CDR2 is YFSETQ. Trimming removed 4 bases from V and 5 bases from J, with 12 bases in between. The CDR3 contains 13 residues. CDR3 residues: CASSDGGGYGYTF. CDR3 nucleotides: TGCGCCAGCAGCGACGGAGGAGGGTATGGCTACACCTTC. The full variable domain, in which reference TRBV5-1 and TRBJ1-2 provide the parts outside the CDR3, is KAGVTQTPRYLIKTRGQQVTLSCSPISGHRSVSWYQQTPGQGLQFLFEYFSETQRNKGNFPGRFSGRQFSNSRSEMNVSTLELGDSALYLCASSDGGGYGYTFGSGTRLTVV.

The gene calls are TRBV28 and TRBJ2-1; a possible D gene is TRBD1 (5 bases). CDR3 length: 14 amino acids. V was trimmed by 4 bases and J by 14 bases, leaving 21 bases between them. The V gene's germline CDR1 is MDHEN and CDR2 SYDVKM. CDR3 protein: CASSSTDLTSNEFF. CDR3 bases: TGTGCCAGCAGTTCGACAGACCTTACCTCCAATGAGTTCTTC. Full variable domain (rest looked up from reference TRBV28 and TRBJ2-1): DVKVTQSSRYLVKRTGEKVFLECVQDMDHENMFWYRQDPGLGLRLIYFSYDVKMKEKGDIPEGYSVSREKKERFSLILESASTNQTSMYLCASSSTDLTSNEFFGPGTRLTVL.

The rearrangement joins TRBV6-5 to TRBJ2-3, with 8 bases fitting TRBD2. The CDR3 has 14 residues. Trimming took 4 bases from V and 1 from J; bases not matched to a gene: 1. In germline, CDR1 is MNHEY, CDR2 SVGAGI. The CDR3 region is CASSSLAGTDTQYF. The CDR3 coding sequence is TGTGCCAGCAGTTCACTAGCGGGCACAGATACGCAGTATTTT.

The V and J genes are TRBV5-4 and TRBJ1-1, with 10 bases identical to TRBD1. V dropped 0 bases and J dropped 3; count of bases not matched to a gene: 5. The germline V gene encodes CDR1 SGHNT and CDR2 YYREEE (reference sequence). This CDR3 spans 16 amino acids. The CDR3 reads CASSLGQGAGDTEAFF. CDR3 sequence (DNA): TGTGCCAGCAGCTTGGGACAGGGGGCTGGTGACACTGAAGCTTTCTTT. The whole variable domain, filled in from reference TRBV5-4 and TRBJ1-1, reads ETGVTQSPTHLIKTRGQQVTLRCSSQSGHNTVSWYQQALGQGPQFIFQYYREEENGRGNFPPRFSGLQFPNYSSELNVNALELDDSALYLCASSLGQGAGDTEAFFGQGTRLTVV.

This clone was counted a few times. V and J are TRBV19 and TRBJ1-2; D is ambiguous. The CDR3 sequence is 12 residues long. V lost 11 bases, J lost 3 bases, and 13 bases lay in between. Germline V lookup: CDR1 LNHDA, CDR2 SQIVND (reference sequence). CDR3 residues: CAGSRRDYGYTF. Here the CDR3 DNA reads TGTGCCGGGAGCCGGCGGGACTATGGCTACACCTTC.

As regards this clone: This sample also contains other DNA sequences that code for the same CDR3. The chain is built from TRBV25-1 and TRBJ2-1; possibly TRBD2 for D (6 bases). V was clipped by 3 bases and J by 2 bases, with 14 bases between them. Per germline, CDR1 MGHDK and CDR2 SYGVNS. This CDR3 is 16 amino acids long. This chain's CDR3 is CASSENRGGTYNEQFF. CDR3 nucleotides: TGTGCCAGCAGTGAGAACCGCGGCGGGACCTACAATGAGCAGTTCTTC.

This clone showed up just a few times. The chain has TRBV29-1 and TRBJ1-5; 7 bases map to TRBD1. The V segment lost 5 bases and the J segment 3 bases; nucleotides outside the gene matches: 4. CDR3 length: 13 amino acids. CDR1 is SQVTM and CDR2 is ANQGSEA in the germline V gene. CDR3 DNA sequence: TGCAGCGTTAGGGACAGCCTCAATCAGCCCCAGCATTTT. Protein product: CSVRDSLNQPQHF.

This clone was counted only a few times. This chain connects TRBV4-1 to TRBJ2-5; 7 bases are a match to TRBD2. With 1 base clipped from V and 5 bases from J, the junction kept 7 bases outside the gene matches. The V gene's germline CDR1 is MGHRA and CDR2 YSYEKL. The CDR3 has 15 residues. The DNA for the CDR3 is TGCGCCAGCAGCCAAGGGAGTGGGGGAGGGGAGACCCAGTACTTC. It specifies CASSQGSGGGETQYF.

The gene calls are TRBV6-1 and TRBJ2-2; a weak D match, TRBD1 (6 bases). CDR3 size: 14 residues. Trimming took 4 bases from V and 6 from J, leaving 12 bases between them. Germline V CDR1 and CDR2: MNHNS, SASEGT. The CDR3 DNA reads TGTGCCAGCAGTGCGTACAGGGATTCCGGGGAGCTGTTTTTT. Residues: CASSAYRDSGELFF.

The chain joins TRBV9 to TRBJ2-5; D is possibly TRBD1 (7 bases). Germline CDR1 and CDR2: SGDLS and YYNGEE. The V gene lost 4 bases and the J gene lost 11 bases, with 18 bases spanning the gap. The CDR3 runs 13 residues. The CDR3 region has the DNA TGTGCCAGCAGCCGACAGGGCGGACGGGAGCAGTACTTC. Translating it yields CASSRQGGREQYF.

The chain uses TRBV4-1 and TRBJ2-2; no clear D. The CDR3 has 16 amino acids. V dropped 0 bases and J dropped 4 bases, with 12 bases sitting between them. Germline values: CDR1 MGHRA, CDR2 YSYEKL. The CDR3 nucleotides are TGCGCCAGCAGCCAAGAAGGCGCGACAACCACCGGGGAGCTGTTTTTT. Protein product: CASSQEGATTTGELFF.

The V call is TRBV11-2, the J call TRBJ2-7, with 7 nucleotides matching TRBD2. The ends lost 4 bases at V and 4 bases at J; junction bases unmatched: 10. This CDR3 comprises 15 residues. Germline values: CDR1 SGHAT, CDR2 FQNNGV. CDR3 sequence: CASSSAGTTRYEQYF. The CDR3 DNA is TGTGCCAGCAGCTCGGCAGGGACTACCCGTTACGAGCAGTACTTC.

The chain recombines TRBV28 with TRBJ2-5, with 8 positions matching TRBD2. CDR1 and CDR2 from the germline V gene are MDHEN and SYDVKM. V shed 2 bases and J 5 bases; nucleotides not matched to a gene: 7. CDR3 length: 15 residues. The CDR3 DNA sequence: TGTGCCAGCAGTTTAAACACGGGGGGGTTGGAGACCCAGTACTTC. It is translated as CASSLNTGGLETQYF.

The rearrangement uses TRBV9 and TRBJ1-1; D unresolved. Trimming removed 4 bases from V and 8 bases from J, with 21 bases in between. Germline lookup yields CDR1 SGDLS and CDR2 YYNGEE. This CDR3 is built from 15 residues. Here the CDR3 reads CASSPSWSVGREAFF. The CDR3 DNA reads TGTGCCAGCAGCCCCTCCTGGTCTGTTGGGAGAGAAGCTTTCTTT.

The rearrangement uses TRBV18 and TRBJ1-5; no firm D call. The V and J ends lost 4 bases and 3 bases respectively, with 7 bases between them. CDR3 length: 13 amino acids. Germline V lookup: CDR1 KGHSH, CDR2 LQKENI. The CDR3 reads CASSLRDNQPQHF. CDR3 DNA: TGTGCCAGCTCACTAAGAGACAATCAGCCCCAGCATTTT.

The chain combines TRBV7-7 with TRBJ2-3; weak D call: TRBD1 (6 bases). Germline lookup yields CDR1 SSHAT and CDR2 FNYEAQ (reference sequence). This CDR3 has 14 amino acids. V was trimmed by 4 bases and J by 0 bases, leaving 8 bases between them. The CDR3 coding sequence is TGTGCCAGCAGCTCGGACAGCAGCACAGATACGCAGTATTTT. Translating it yields CASSSDSSTDTQYF.

This chain links TRBV5-1 with TRBJ2-2, with TRBD1 as a possible D gene (5 bases). Trimming cost V 0 bases and J 4 bases, with 7 bases left between them. Germline CDR1 is SGHRS and CDR2 is YFSETQ. The CDR3 consists of 14 residues. In nucleotides, the CDR3 is TGCGCCAGCAGCTTGGAAGGGGTCACCGGGGAGCTGTTTTTT. This gives the protein CASSLEGVTGELFF.

The chain carries TRBV19 and TRBJ2-7; weak D call: TRBD2 (6 bases). CDR1 and CDR2 (germline): LNHDA, SQIVND (reference sequence). Trimming pared 4 bases from V and 5 bases from J, leaving 12 bases between. The CDR3 runs 13 residues. Written as DNA, the CDR3 is TGTGCCAGTAGTAGCGGGGAACATAACGAGCAGTACTTC. This gives the protein CASSSGEHNEQYF.

The chain links TRBV19 to TRBJ2-3, with 13 bases fitting TRBD2. Germline V gene lookup returns CDR1 LNHDA and CDR2 SQIVND (reference sequence). The V and J ends lost 6 bases and 5 bases, in that order; junction bases with no gene match: 8. The CDR3 loop spans 16 amino acids. CDR3 sequence (DNA): TGTGCCAGTAGGGGGACTAGCGGGGTACACGGAGATACGCAGTATTTT. Translating it yields CASRGTSGVHGDTQYF.

Regarding this clone: Germline is not matched at one junction end, which may reflect a read error. The chain couples TRBV28 to TRBJ1-6, with unresolved D. Germline CDR1 MDHEN, CDR2 SYDVKM. This CDR3 spans 12 amino acids. The chain's CDR3 is CATSPTNSPLHF. The CDR3 nucleotides are TGTGCCACCAGTCCTACTAATTCACCCCTCCACTTT. Full variable domain (missing parts from reference TRBV28 and TRBJ1-6): DVKVTQSSRYLVKRTGEKVFLECVQDMDHENMFWYRQDPGLGLRLIYFSYDVKMKEKGDIPEGYSVSREKKERFSLILESASTNQTSMYLCATSPTNSPLHFGNGTRLTVT.

This rearrangement joins TRBV7-9 to TRBJ2-7, with unresolved D. Between the trimmed V and J ends, which lost 5 bases and 6 bases, there was a span of 14 bases. The CDR3 has 13 amino acids. From germline, CDR1 is SEHNR and CDR2 FQNEAQ (reference sequence). The CDR3 DNA reads TGTGCCAGCAGCCCCCAAGAATCGGGCGAGCAGTACTTC. It encodes CASSPQESGEQYF.

The chain carries TRBV2 and TRBJ1-2; D ambiguous. There are 16 residues in the CDR3. V lost 6 bases, J lost 4 bases, and 21 bases lay in between. Germline CDR1 reads SNHLY; CDR2 reads FYNNEI. The DNA of the CDR3 is TGTGCCAGCAGACACAAGTCGATTACAGATTTCTATGGCTACACCTTC. Amino acids: CASRHKSITDFYGYTF.

This chain connects TRBV25-1 to TRBJ2-3; 8 bases match TRBD2. The trim removed 4 bases at V and 2 bases at J, leaving 5 bases unmatched. Germline V gene lookup returns CDR1 MGHDK and CDR2 SYGVNS. The CDR3 has 15 residues. The CDR3 sequence is CASSAKGLVTDTQYF. The CDR3, as DNA: TGTGCCAGCAGTGCTAAGGGACTAGTCACAGATACGCAGTATTTT.

The V gene is TRBV10-3, the J gene TRBJ2-3, with D possibly being TRBD1 (6 bases). Germline CDR1 is ENHRY and CDR2 is SYGVKD. This CDR3 has 15 amino acids. V was clipped by 3 bases and J by 4 bases, with 14 bases between them. CDR3 in amino acids: CAISEQGGRADTQYF. The CDR3 bases are TGTGCCATCAGTGAACAGGGCGGCCGTGCAGATACGCAGTATTTT.

The chain joins TRBV4-1 to TRBJ1-2, with TRBD1 matching 11 bases. CDR3 size: 16 residues. Losses at the gene ends were 0 bases for V and 8 bases for J; bases not matched to a gene: 8. Germline V CDR1 and CDR2: MGHRA, YSYEKL. CDR3 in amino acids: CASSQEYGQGARGYTF. The CDR3 coding sequence is TGCGCCAGCAGCCAAGAGTACGGACAGGGGGCTAGGGGCTACACCTTC.

The rearrangement uses TRBV7-9 and TRBJ2-5, with D possibly TRBD2 on 7 matching bases. With the DNA end fitting TRBJ2-7 better, the J assignment may be wrong. Germline values: CDR1 SEHNR, CDR2 FQNEAQ (reference sequence). The CDR3 is 16 residues long. The CDR3 DNA follows: TGTGCCAGCAGCTTAGGGACGGCGGGGGCCCCCTACGAGCAGTACTTC. It yields the protein CASSLGTAGAPYEQYF.

This chain links TRBV7-3 with TRBJ2-7, with a tentative D call TRBD2 (6 bases). V lost 3 bases to trimming and J lost 5 bases, with 14 bases between them. Germline V CDR1 and CDR2: SGHTA, FQGTGA. The CDR3 is 14 amino acids. CDR3: CASSLAGSRDEQYF. The CDR3 DNA sequence: TGTGCCAGCAGCTTGGCGGGATCGAGGGACGAGCAGTACTTC.

The chain couples TRBV18 to TRBJ1-5; 7 bases map to TRBD1. Losses at the gene ends were 3 bases for V and 4 bases for J; bases not matched to a gene: 3. CDR1 is KGHSH and CDR2 is LQKENI in the germline V gene. The CDR3 contains 14 residues. The CDR3 DNA sequence: TGTGCCAGCTCACCCGGACAGGTAAATCAGCCCCAGCATTTT. Translation: CASSPGQVNQPQHF. Drawing the rest from reference TRBV18 and TRBJ1-5, the complete variable domain is NAGVMQNPRHLVRRRGQEARLRCSPMKGHSHVYWYRQLPEEGLKFMVYLQKENIIDESGMPKERFSAEFPKEGPSILRIQQVVRGDSAAYFCASSPGQVNQPQHFGDGTRLSIL.

The chain combines TRBV14 with TRBJ2-3; 11 positions agree with TRBD2. Per the germline V gene, CDR1 is SGHDN and CDR2 is FVKESK. Trimming at V came to 5 bases and at J to 6 bases, leaving 7 bases not matched to a gene. The CDR3 loop spans 15 amino acids. The CDR3 coding sequence is TGTGCCAGCAGCTTGCTAGCGGGAGGCGGGGATACGCAGTATTTT. This codes for CASSLLAGGGDTQYF.

This clone was counted between two and nine times. V gene TRBV11-1 combines with J gene TRBJ1-2; D not resolved. Per the germline V gene, CDR1 is SGHAT and CDR2 is FQDESV (reference sequence). The CDR3 consists of 12 residues. V lost 2 bases and J lost 8, with 9 bases in between. Here the CDR3 reads CASSLRGNGYTF. The CDR3 DNA reads TGTGCCAGCAGCTTAAGAGGGAACGGCTACACCTTC.

This clone came up a few times. The chain links TRBV6-5 to TRBJ1-2, with 8 bases fitting TRBD1. The CDR3 totals 14 residues. Looked up from germline, CDR1 is MNHEY and CDR2 is SVGAGI. The ends lost 2 bases at V and 5 bases at J; junction bases unmatched: 4. This CDR3 is CASSYTGGLYGYTF. The CDR3 DNA sequence: TGTGCCAGCAGTTACACAGGGGGGTTATATGGCTACACCTTC.